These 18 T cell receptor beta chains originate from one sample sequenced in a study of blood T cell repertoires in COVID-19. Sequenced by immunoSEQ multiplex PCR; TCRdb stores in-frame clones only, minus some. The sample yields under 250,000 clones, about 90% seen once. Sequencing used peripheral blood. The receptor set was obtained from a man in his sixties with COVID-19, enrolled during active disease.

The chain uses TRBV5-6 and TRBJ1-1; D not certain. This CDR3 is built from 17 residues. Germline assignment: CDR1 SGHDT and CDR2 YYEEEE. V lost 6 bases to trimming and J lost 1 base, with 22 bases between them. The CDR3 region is CASKLGKWRARNTEAFF. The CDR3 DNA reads TGTGCCAGCAAGCTTGGAAAGTGGAGGGCCCGGAACACTGAAGCTTTCTTT. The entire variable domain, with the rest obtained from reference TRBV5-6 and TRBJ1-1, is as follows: DAGVTQSPTHLIKTRGQQVTLRCSPKSGHDTVSWYQQALGQGPQFIFQYYEEEERQRGNFPDRFSGHQFPNYSSELNVNALLLGDSALYLCASKLGKWRARNTEAFFGQGTRLTVV.

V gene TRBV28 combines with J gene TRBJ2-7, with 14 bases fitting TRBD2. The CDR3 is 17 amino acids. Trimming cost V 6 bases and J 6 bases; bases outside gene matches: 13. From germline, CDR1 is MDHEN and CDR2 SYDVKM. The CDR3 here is CASSPQTSGRAGVEQYF. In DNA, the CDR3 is TGTGCCAGCAGCCCACAGACTAGCGGGAGGGCCGGAGTCGAGCAGTACTTC.

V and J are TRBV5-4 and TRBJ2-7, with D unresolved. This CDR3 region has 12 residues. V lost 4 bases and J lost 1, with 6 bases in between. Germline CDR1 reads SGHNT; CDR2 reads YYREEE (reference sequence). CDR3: CASSPGSYEQYF. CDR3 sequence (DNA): TGTGCCAGCAGCCCCGGGTCCTACGAGCAGTACTTC.

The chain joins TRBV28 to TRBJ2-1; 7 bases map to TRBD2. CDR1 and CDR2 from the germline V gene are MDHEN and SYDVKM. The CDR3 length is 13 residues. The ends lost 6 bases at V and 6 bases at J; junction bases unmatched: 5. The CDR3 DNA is TGTGCCAGCAGCCCGGGAGGCGGCAATGAGCAGTTCTTC. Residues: CASSPGGGNEQFF.

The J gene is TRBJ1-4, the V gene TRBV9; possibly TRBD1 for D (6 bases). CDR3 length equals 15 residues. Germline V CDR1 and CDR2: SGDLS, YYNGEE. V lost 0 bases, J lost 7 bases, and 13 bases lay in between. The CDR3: CASSVGSGAGEKLFF. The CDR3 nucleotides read TGTGCCAGCAGCGTAGGGTCAGGGGCGGGTGAAAAACTGTTTTTT.

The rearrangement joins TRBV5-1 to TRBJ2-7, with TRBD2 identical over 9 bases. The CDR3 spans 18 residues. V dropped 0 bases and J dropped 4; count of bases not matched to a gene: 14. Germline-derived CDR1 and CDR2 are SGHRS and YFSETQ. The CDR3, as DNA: TGCGCCAGCAGCTTGGATAGTGTAGGCGGGAGGGGAGGTTACGAGCAGTACTTC. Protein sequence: CASSLDSVGGRGGYEQYF.

The CDR3 region is CASSSSQGKPYNEQFF. The CDR3 DNA reads TGCGCCAGCAGCTCCTCACAGGGGAAGCCCTACAATGAGCAGTTCTTC. The chain joins TRBV5-1 to TRBJ2-1, with 7 bases identical to TRBD1. V dropped 3 bases and J dropped 2; count of bases not matched to a gene: 8. Germline V gene sequence: CDR1 SGHRS, CDR2 YFSETQ. CDR3 length: 16 residues.

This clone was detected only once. CDR3 DNA: TGCAGCGCCGCGACAGGACCGAATTCACCCCTCCACTTT. Its protein product is CSAATGPNSPLHF. The chain joins TRBV29-1 to TRBJ1-6; D perhaps matches TRBD1 (6 bases). Looked up from germline, CDR1 is SQVTM and CDR2 is ANQGSEA. The CDR3 extends over 13 amino acids. The V and J ends lost 7 bases and 7 bases respectively, with 14 bases between them.

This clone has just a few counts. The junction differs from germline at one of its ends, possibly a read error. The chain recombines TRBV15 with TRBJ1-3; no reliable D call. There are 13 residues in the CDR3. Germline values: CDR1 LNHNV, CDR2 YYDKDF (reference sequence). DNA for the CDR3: TGTGCCACCAGCAGAGATCTGGAGGGAGTGGTGAATTTT. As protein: CATSRDLEGVVNF. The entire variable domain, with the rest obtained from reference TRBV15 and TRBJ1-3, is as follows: DAMVIQNPRYQVTQFGKPVTLSCSQTLNHNVMYWYQQKSSQAPKLLFHYYDKDFNNEADTPDNFQSRRPNTSFCFLDIRSPGLGDTAMYLCATSRDLEGVVNFGEGSWLTVV.

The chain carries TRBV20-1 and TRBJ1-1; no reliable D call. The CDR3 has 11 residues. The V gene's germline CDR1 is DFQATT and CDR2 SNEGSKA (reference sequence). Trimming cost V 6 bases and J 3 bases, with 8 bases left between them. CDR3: CSARTYTEAFF. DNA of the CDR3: TGCAGTGCCCGGACTTACACTGAAGCTTTCTTT.

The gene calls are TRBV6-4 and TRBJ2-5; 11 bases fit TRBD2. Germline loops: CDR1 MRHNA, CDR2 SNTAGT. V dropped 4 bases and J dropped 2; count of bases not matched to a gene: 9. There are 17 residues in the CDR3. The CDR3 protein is CASSVGGLAELQETQYF. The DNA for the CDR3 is TGTGCCAGCAGTGTGGGGGGACTAGCGGAGCTACAAGAGACCCAGTACTTC.

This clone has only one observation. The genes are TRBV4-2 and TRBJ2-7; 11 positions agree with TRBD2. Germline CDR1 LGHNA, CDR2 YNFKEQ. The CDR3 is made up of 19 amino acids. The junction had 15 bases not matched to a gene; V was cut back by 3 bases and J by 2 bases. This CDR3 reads CASSHIAGGPERRTYEQYF. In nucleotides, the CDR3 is TGTGCCAGCAGCCATATAGCGGGGGGGCCGGAAAGAAGAACCTACGAGCAGTACTTC.

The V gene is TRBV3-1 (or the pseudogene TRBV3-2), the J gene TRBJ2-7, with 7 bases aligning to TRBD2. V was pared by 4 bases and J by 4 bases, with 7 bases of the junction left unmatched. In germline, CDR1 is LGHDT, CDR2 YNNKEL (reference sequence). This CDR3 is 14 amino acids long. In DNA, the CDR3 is TGTGCCAGCAGCCGGGGGGAGGGAGGGTACGAGCAGTACTTC. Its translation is CASSRGEGGYEQYF.

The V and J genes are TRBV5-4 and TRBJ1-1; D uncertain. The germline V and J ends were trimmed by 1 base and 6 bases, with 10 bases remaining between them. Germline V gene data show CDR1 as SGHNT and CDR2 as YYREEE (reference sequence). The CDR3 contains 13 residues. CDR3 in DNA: TGTGCCAGCAGCTTGTCGGGAGGGCCTGAAGCTTTCTTT. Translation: CASSLSGGPEAFF. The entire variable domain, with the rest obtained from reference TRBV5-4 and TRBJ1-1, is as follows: ETGVTQSPTHLIKTRGQQVTLRCSSQSGHNTVSWYQQALGQGPQFIFQYYREEENGRGNFPPRFSGLQFPNYSSELNVNALELDDSALYLCASSLSGGPEAFFGQGTRLTVV.

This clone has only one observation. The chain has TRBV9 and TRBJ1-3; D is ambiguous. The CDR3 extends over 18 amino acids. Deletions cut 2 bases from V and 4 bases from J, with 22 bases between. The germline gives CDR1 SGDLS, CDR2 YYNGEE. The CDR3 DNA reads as TGTGCCAGCAGCGTTTCCGCTTATCTAGGCGTCGAGGGAAACACCATATATTTT. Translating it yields CASSVSAYLGVEGNTIYF.

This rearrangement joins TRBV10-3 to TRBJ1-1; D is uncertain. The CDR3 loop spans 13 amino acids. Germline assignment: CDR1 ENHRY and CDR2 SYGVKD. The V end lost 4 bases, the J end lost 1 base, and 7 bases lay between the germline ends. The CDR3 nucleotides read TGTGCCATCAGTGGAACAGCGAACACTGAAGCTTTCTTT. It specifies CAISGTANTEAFF.

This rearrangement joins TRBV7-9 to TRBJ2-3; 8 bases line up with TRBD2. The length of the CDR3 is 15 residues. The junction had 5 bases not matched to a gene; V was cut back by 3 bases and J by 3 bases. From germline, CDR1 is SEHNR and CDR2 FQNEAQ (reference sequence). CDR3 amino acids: CASSFSSGRTDTQYF. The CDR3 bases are TGTGCCAGCAGCTTTTCCAGCGGGAGAACAGATACGCAGTATTTT.

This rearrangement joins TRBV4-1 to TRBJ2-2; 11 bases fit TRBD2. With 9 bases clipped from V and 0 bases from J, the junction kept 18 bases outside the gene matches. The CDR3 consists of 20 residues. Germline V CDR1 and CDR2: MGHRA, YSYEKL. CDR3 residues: CASSIRTSGSRGANTGELFF. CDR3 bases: TGCGCCAGTTCGATCCGGACTAGCGGGTCCAGAGGCGCGAACACCGGGGAGCTGTTTTTT.